This entry features one TCR beta chain sequence. V was pared by 0 bases and J by 4 bases, with 15 bases between. Per the germline V gene, CDR1 is SEHNR and CDR2 is FQNEAQ (reference sequence). CDR3 size: 16 residues. This specimen belongs to a study of T cells after yellow fever vaccination. MiXCR, applied by TCRdb to the 5' RACE reads, yields one record per CDR3 protein. Here the sample spans hundreds of thousands of distinct CDR3 sequences, around 12% being singletons. Sequenced here: CD4+ T cells sorted from PBMCs, sampled 15 days after the yellow fever booster vaccination. The TCR was taken from a man between 18 and 29 years old who received the YFV17D yellow fever vaccine. The V gene is TRBV7-9, the J gene TRBJ2-5; D might be TRBD2 (5 bases). The chain's CDR3 is CASSLAPLSGRETQYF. CDR3 in DNA: TGTGCCAGCAGCTTAGCGCCCCTGAGCGGACGAGAGACCCAGTACTTC.